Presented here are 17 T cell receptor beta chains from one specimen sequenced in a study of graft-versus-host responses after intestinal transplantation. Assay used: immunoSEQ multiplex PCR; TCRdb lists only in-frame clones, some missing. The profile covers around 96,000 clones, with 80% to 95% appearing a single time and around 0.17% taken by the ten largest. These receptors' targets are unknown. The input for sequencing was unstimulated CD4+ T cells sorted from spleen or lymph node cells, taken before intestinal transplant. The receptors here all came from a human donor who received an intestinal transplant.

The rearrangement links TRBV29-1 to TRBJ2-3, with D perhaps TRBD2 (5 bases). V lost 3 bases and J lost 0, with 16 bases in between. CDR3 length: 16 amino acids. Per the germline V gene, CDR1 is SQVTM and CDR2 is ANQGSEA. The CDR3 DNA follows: TGCAGCGTTGATGTTGGCGGACTTCTTAGCACAGATACGCAGTATTTT. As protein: CSVDVGGLLSTDTQYF.

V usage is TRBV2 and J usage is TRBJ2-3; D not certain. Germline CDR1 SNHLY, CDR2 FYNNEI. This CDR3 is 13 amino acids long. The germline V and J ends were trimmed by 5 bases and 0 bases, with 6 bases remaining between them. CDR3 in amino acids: CASSISSTDTQYF. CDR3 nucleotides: TGTGCCAGCAGTATCTCGAGCACAGATACGCAGTATTTT.

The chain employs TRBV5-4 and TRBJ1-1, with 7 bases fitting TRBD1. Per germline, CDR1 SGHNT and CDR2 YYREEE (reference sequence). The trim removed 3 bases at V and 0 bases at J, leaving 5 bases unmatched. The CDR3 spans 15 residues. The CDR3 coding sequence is TGTGCCAGCAGCTGGTTCGACAGGGTGAACACTGAAGCTTTCTTT. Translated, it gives CASSWFDRVNTEAFF.

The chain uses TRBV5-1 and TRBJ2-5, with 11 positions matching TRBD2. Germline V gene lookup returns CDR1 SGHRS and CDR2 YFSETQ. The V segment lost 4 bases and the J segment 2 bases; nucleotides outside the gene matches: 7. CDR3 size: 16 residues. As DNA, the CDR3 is TGCGCCAGCAGCCAAAGGACTAGCGGGTTTCAAGAGACCCAGTACTTC. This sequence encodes CASSQRTSGFQETQYF.

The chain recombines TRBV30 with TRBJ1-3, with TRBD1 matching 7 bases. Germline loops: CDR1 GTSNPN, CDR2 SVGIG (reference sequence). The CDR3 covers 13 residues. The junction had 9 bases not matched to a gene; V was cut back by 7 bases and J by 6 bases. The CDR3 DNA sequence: TGTGCCTTAACGCACAGGGGTTTAAACACCATATATTTT. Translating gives CALTHRGLNTIYF.

This CDR3 is CASSRTRDREAFF. The CDR3 coding sequence is TGTGCCAGCAGTCGCACCCGGGACAGGGAAGCTTTCTTT. V is TRBV6-6 and J is TRBJ1-1, with 8 bases matching TRBD1. Germline trimming cut 5 bases from V and 8 bases from J; bases unmatched to any gene: 7. The CDR3 is made up of 13 amino acids. Germline values: CDR1 MNHNY, CDR2 SVGAGI (reference sequence).

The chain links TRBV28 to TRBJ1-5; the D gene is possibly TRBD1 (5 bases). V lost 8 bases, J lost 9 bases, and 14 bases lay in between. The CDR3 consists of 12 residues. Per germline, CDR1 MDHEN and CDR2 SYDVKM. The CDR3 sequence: CASWAAQGPQHF. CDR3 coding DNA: TGTGCCAGCTGGGCGGCGCAGGGGCCCCAGCATTTT.

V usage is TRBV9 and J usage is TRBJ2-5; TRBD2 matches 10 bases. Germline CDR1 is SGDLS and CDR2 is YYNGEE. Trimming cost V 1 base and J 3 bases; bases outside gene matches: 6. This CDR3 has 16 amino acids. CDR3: CASSVLSGRPEETQYF. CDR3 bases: TGTGCCAGCAGCGTACTTAGCGGGAGGCCGGAAGAGACCCAGTACTTC.

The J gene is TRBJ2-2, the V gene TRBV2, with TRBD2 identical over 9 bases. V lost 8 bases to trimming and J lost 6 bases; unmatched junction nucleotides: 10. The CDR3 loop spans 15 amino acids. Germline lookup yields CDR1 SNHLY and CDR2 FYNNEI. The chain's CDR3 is CASGGRALLAGELFF. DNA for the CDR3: TGTGCCAGCGGCGGGAGGGCCCTCTTGGCCGGGGAGCTGTTTTTT.

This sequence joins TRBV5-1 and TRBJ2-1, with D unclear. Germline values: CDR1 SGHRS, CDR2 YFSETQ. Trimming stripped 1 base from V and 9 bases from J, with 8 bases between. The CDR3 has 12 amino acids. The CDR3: CASSLRAPEQFF. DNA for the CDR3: TGCGCCAGCAGCTTGAGAGCTCCTGAGCAGTTCTTC.

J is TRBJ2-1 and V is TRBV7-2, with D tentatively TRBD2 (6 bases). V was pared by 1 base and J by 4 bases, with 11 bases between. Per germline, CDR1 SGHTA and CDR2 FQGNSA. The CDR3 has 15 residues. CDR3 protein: CASSLGAGLYNEQFF. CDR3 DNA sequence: TGTGCCAGCAGCTTAGGGGCGGGGTTATACAATGAGCAGTTCTTC.

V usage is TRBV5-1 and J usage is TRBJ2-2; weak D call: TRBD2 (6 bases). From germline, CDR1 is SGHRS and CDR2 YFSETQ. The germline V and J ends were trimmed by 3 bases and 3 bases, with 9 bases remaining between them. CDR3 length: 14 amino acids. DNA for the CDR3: TGCGCCAGCAGCTCGGGAGAATACACCGGGGAGCTGTTTTTT. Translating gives CASSSGEYTGELFF.

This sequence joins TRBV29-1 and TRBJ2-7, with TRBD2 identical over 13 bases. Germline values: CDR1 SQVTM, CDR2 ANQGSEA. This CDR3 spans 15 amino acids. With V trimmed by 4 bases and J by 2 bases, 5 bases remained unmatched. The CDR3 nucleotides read TGCAGCGTTGTGGGACTAGCGGGACGAACCTACGAGCAGTACTTC. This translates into CSVVGLAGRTYEQYF.

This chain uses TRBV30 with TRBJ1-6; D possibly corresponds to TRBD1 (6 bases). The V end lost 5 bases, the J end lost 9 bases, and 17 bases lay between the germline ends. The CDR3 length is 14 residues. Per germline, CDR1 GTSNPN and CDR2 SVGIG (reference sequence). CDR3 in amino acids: CAWLTKDRTSPLHF. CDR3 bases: TGTGCCTGGCTGACCAAGGACAGAACTTCACCCCTCCACTTT.

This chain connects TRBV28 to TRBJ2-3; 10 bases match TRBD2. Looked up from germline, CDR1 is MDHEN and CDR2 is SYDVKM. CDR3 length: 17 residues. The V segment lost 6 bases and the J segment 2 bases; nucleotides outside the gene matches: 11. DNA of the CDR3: TGTGCCAGCAGGCATACCTTAGCGGGAGGACACACAGATACGCAGTATTTT. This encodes CASRHTLAGGHTDTQYF.

The CDR3 is CASSYKTGIGDYGYTF. CDR3 sequence (DNA): TGTGCCAGCAGCTACAAGACAGGCATAGGAGACTATGGCTACACCTTC. The V and J genes are TRBV6-5 and TRBJ1-2, with D perhaps matching TRBD1 (6 bases). Trimming took off 6 bases at V and 3 bases at J, with 20 bases between the two ends. Germline CDR1 is MNHEY and CDR2 is SVGAGI. The CDR3 consists of 16 residues.

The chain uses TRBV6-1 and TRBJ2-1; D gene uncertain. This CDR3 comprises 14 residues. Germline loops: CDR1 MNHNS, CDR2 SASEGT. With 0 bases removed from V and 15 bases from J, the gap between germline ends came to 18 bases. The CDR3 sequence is CASSEALRFPASFF. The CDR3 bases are TGTGCCAGCAGTGAAGCGCTTCGGTTTCCCGCGTCGTTCTTC.